A single sample gave rise to the 19 T cell receptor beta chains below, sequenced in a study of breast tumors, draining lymph nodes, adjacent tissues. TCRdb ran MiXCR on the multiplex PCR reads and lists one entry per CDR3 protein. The sample shows 150,000 to 250,000 distinct CDR3 sequences, around 33% of them seen only once. Axillary draining lymph nodes of breast cancer patients supplied the node samples. Sequences were obtained from axillary lymph node tissue. Receptors originate from a female donor with breast cancer. Some clones in this sample may be carry-over from other donors' samples.

As to this clonotype: This may be a read error: a much more frequent sequence differs by one nucleotide. The chain recombines TRBV6-5 with TRBJ1-5; 9 nucleotides match TRBD1. The CDR3 is 15 amino acids. Germline values: CDR1 MNHEY, CDR2 SVGAGI. V lost 8 bases to trimming and J lost 5 bases; unmatched junction nucleotides: 10. The CDR3 coding sequence is TGTGCCAGCCGCCGGGGGGGGACAGGGTATCAGCCCCAGCATTTT. Translating gives CASRRGGTGYQPQHF.

This clonotype came up many times. This chain joins TRBV20-1 and TRBJ2-3, with TRBD1 matching over 10 bases. CDR1 is DFQATT and CDR2 is SNEGSKA in the germline V gene (reference sequence). The V segment lost 5 bases and the J segment 5 bases; nucleotides outside the gene matches: 10. The CDR3 covers 15 residues. CDR3 bases: TGCAGTGCTTCTACTGACAGGGGGCAGGAAGATACGCAGTATTTT. It translates to CSASTDRGQEDTQYF.

The V and J genes are TRBV25-1 and TRBJ1-4; D gene ambiguous. Deletions cut 4 bases from V and 4 bases from J, with 13 bases between. This CDR3 spans 15 amino acids. Germline loops: CDR1 MGHDK, CDR2 SYGVNS. CDR3 nucleotide sequence: TGTGCCAGCAGTGGCCGGACGGACCGTAATGAAAAACTGTTTTTT. Amino acids: CASSGRTDRNEKLFF.

This clonotype has ten or more counts. The rearrangement links TRBV19 to TRBJ1-5, with D uncertain. The germline CDR1 and CDR2 sequences are LNHDA and SQIVND (reference sequence). This CDR3 has 15 amino acids. V gave up 6 bases and J gave up 4 bases, with 16 bases separating them. CDR3 in DNA: TGTGCCAGTAGGGCCCCCCGGGCTACGAATCAGCCCCAGCATTTT. The encoded protein is CASRAPRATNQPQHF.

This clonotype has at least ten counts. The rearrangement links TRBV20-1 to TRBJ2-5; D possibly corresponds to TRBD2 (6 bases). The CDR3 runs to 16 residues. The germline V gene encodes CDR1 DFQATT and CDR2 SNEGSKA (reference sequence). V lost 3 bases and J lost 4, with 21 bases in between. The CDR3 coding sequence is TGCAGTGCTAGCCCCCCCTCGGGACTCCCTCGAGAGACCCAGTACTTC. This codes for CSASPPSGLPRETQYF.

This clonotype was detected ten times or more. The chain has TRBV13 and TRBJ2-2; maybe TRBD2 (6 bases). With 5 bases removed from V and 7 bases from J, the gap between germline ends came to 11 bases. The CDR3 length is 13 residues. Germline CDR1 is PRHDT and CDR2 is FYEKMQ (reference sequence). CDR3 bases: TGTGCCAGCAGCCCTGGGACTGACGGGGAGCTGTTTTTT. Translation gives CASSPGTDGELFF.

This clonotype was seen repeatedly, ten times or more. The chain has TRBV5-1 and TRBJ2-1; 7 nucleotides align to TRBD2. Germline V gives CDR1 SGHRS, CDR2 YFSETQ. The J segment lost 0 bases and the V segment lost 4 bases, leaving 13 bases of the junction unmatched. This CDR3 contains 18 residues. The CDR3: CASSPASGAHSSYNEQFF. CDR3 nucleotides: TGCGCCAGCAGCCCCGCGAGCGGGGCTCACAGCTCCTACAATGAGCAGTTCTTC. Full variable domain (rest looked up from reference TRBV5-1 and TRBJ2-1): KAGVTQTPRYLIKTRGQQVTLSCSPISGHRSVSWYQQTPGQGLQFLFEYFSETQRNKGNFPGRFSGRQFSNSRSEMNVSTLELGDSALYLCASSPASGAHSSYNEQFFGPGTRLTVL.

This clonotype has just one count. The junction does not match germline at one end; this may be a read error. The rearrangement joins TRBV5-1 to TRBJ2-7, with D possibly matching TRBD1 (6 bases). This CDR3 is built from 13 residues. Germline CDR1 SGHRS, CDR2 YFSETQ. The DNA for the CDR3 is TGCGCCAGCAGCTCGACAGGCTACTACGAGCAGCACTTT. Amino acids: CASSSTGYYEQHF.

This clonotype was picked up many times. This chain links TRBV3-1 with TRBJ2-3; D is ambiguous. Trimming removed 3 bases at V and 1 base at J, with 2 bases between. The CDR3 runs to 12 residues. CDR1 and CDR2 (germline): LGHDT, YNNKEL (reference sequence). Here the CDR3 DNA reads TGTGCCAGCAGCCATCGCACAGATACGCAGTATTTT. It is translated as CASSHRTDTQYF.

J is TRBJ2-1 and V is TRBV29-1; 12 bases line up with TRBD2. The CDR3 spans 16 residues. Losses at the gene ends were 3 bases for V and 7 bases for J; bases not matched to a gene: 10. Germline CDR1 reads SQVTM; CDR2 reads ANQGSEA. CDR3 DNA: TGCAGCGTTGAGGAGTATCTAGCGGGGGGGGGGAATGAGCAGTTCTTC. Protein sequence: CSVEEYLAGGGNEQFF.

This clonotype was seen repeatedly, ten times or more. The rearrangement joins TRBV5-8 to TRBJ2-1; D is perhaps TRBD2 (7 bases). The germline gives CDR1 SGHTS, CDR2 YDEGEE. The CDR3 length is 16 residues. The V end was cut by 0 bases, the J end by 3 bases, with 13 bases between. CDR3 amino acids: CASSLAAGARYNEQFF. The DNA for the CDR3 is TGTGCCAGCAGCTTGGCCGCGGGGGCCCGCTACAATGAGCAGTTCTTC. Supplemented by reference TRBV5-8 and TRBJ2-1, the full variable domain reads EAGVTQSPTHLIKTRGQQATLRCSPISGHTSVYWYQQALGLGLQFLLWYDEGEERNRGNFPPRFSGRQFPNYSSELNVNALELEDSALYLCASSLAAGARYNEQFFGPGTRLTVL.

This clonotype was seen only a few times. The gene calls are TRBV6-1 and TRBJ2-1; TRBD1 matches at 9 bases. The V gene's germline CDR1 is MNHNS and CDR2 SASEGT. Trimming removed 7 bases from V and 7 bases from J; junction bases left unmatched: 8. The CDR3 totals 14 residues. CDR3 sequence reads: CASTPGQGFNEQFF. As DNA, the CDR3 is TGTGCCAGCACACCGGGACAGGGTTTTAATGAGCAGTTCTTC.

CDR3 sequence: CASRPSGLVTNEQFF. The DNA for the CDR3 is TGTGCCAGCAGGCCCTCGGGACTAGTTACCAATGAGCAGTTCTTC. This sequence joins TRBV6-2 or TRBV6-3 and TRBJ2-1; 8 bases are shared with TRBD2. Germline CDR1 is MNHEY and CDR2 is SVGEGT. The CDR3 sequence is 15 residues long. The junction had 10 bases not matched to a gene; V was cut back by 6 bases and J by 6 bases.

Many counts were recorded for this clonotype. The chain couples TRBV15 to TRBJ2-2, with 7 positions matching TRBD1. The CDR3 is 16 residues long. Germline CDR1 is LNHNV and CDR2 is YYDKDF (reference sequence). J was trimmed by 2 bases and V by 6 bases; bases with no gene match: 9. The CDR3 nucleotides read TGTGCCACCAGTTACAGGGGCCCTGAAAACACCGGGGAGCTGTTTTTT. It yields the protein CATSYRGPENTGELFF.

This clonotype has ten or more counts. The V call is TRBV19, the J call TRBJ1-4; weak D call: TRBD1 (6 bases). The CDR3 covers 16 residues. Germline values: CDR1 LNHDA, CDR2 SQIVND (reference sequence). V shed 4 bases and J shed 3 bases, with 15 bases lying between them. The CDR3 nucleotides read TGTGCCAGTAGTAGGGACCACAGGGTCCCTAATGAAAAACTGTTTTTT. This encodes CASSRDHRVPNEKLFF. The variable domain in full, with the rest retrieved from reference TRBV19 and TRBJ1-4, is DGGITQSPKYLFRKEGQNVTLSCEQNLNHDAMYWYRQDPGQGLRLIYYSQIVNDFQKGDIAEGYSVSREKKESFPLTVTSAQKNPTAFYLCASSRDHRVPNEKLFFGSGTQLSVL.

Comment on this clonotype: The conserved final phenylalanine or tryptophan is absent from the CDR3, which likely points to a read error. No DNA is shown, since the ends of the CDR3 on it are uncertain; the CDR3 is the one TCRdb lists. The chain has TRBV12-3 or TRBV12-4 and TRBJ1-2. The CDR3 is 10 amino acids in total, end residues counted. CDR3 sequence reads: CASRLETLKQ.

The V call is TRBV6-2 or TRBV6-3, the J call TRBJ1-3; perhaps TRBD1 as D (6 bases). The germline gives CDR1 MNHEY, CDR2 SVGEGT. The CDR3 length is 15 residues. Between the trimmed V and J ends, which lost 6 bases and 8 bases, there was a span of 20 bases. CDR3 sequence reads: CASRNNWDIVDTIYF. The CDR3 DNA is TGTGCCAGCAGGAATAACTGGGACATCGTGGACACCATATATTTT.

The sample holds a few counts of this clonotype. One junction end disagrees with the germline gene, perhaps due to a read error. This chain connects TRBV9 to TRBJ2-5; a possible D gene is TRBD1 (6 bases). The germline gives CDR1 SGDLS, CDR2 YYNGEE. The CDR3 loop spans 14 amino acids. CDR3 protein: CASSVAWGQETQSF. The CDR3 DNA is TGTGCCAGCAGCGTAGCTTGGGGACAAGAGACCCAGTCCTTC.

The V and J genes are TRBV24-1 and TRBJ1-4, with D possibly being TRBD1 (5 bases). In germline, CDR1 is KGHDR, CDR2 SFDVKD. The V and J ends lost 4 bases and 8 bases respectively, with 19 bases between them. The CDR3 covers 16 residues. The CDR3 DNA follows: TGTGCCACCAGTGACCCTGGGGCTAGCGGGTGGGAAAAACTGTTTTTT. Its translation is CATSDPGASGWEKLFF.